This record covers a single TCR beta chain. Its antigen is still unknown. This entry is derived from a study of T cell repertoires in cytomegalovirus infection. The wider study: Selected CMV epitopes included recently identified HLA-C-restricted ones as well as well-studied HLA-B-restricted ones. Public TCR beta signatures indicated both CMV infection and matching HLA type.

The CDR3 covers 13 residues. V was clipped by 5 bases and J by 4 bases; unmatched bases: 1. Germline loops: CDR1 LNHNV, CDR2 YYDKDF (reference sequence). TCRdb passed the reads through MiXCR, listing each CDR3 protein once. The sample has a few hundred thousand distinct CDR3 sequences; 30% to 40% are singletons. Study-wide results and limits: Clonotypes of TCR beta that were HLA-C-restricted and CMV-specific dominated the ex vivo response.

The chain is built from TRBV15 and TRBJ2-7, with 11 bases matching TRBD1. The TCR sequence derives from a human donor in good health (CMV status not recorded). Some clones in this sample may be carry-over from other donors' samples. The specimen was cultured PBMCs, collected from culture after CMV antigen stimulation. CDR3 sequence reads: CATSGTGGYEQYF. As DNA, the CDR3 is TGTGCCACCAGCGGGACAGGGGGGTACGAGCAGTACTTC.